The 15 T cell receptor beta chains reported below all come from one sample, sequenced in a study of T-cell memory formation after mild COVID-19. TCRdb re-called the 5' RACE reads through MiXCR, storing one row per CDR3 protein. The sample carries fewer than 200,000 distinct CDR3 sequences, under 15% recorded once. The source material was PBMCs or a T cell subset sorted from them (not recorded which). The receptors originated from a man aged 18 to 29 who had mild COVID-19 (a few samples of this study predate the infection). Cell type and time point are not known.

This clonotype was counted ten times or more. The rearrangement links TRBV7-2 to TRBJ1-6, with D uncertain. Per the germline V gene, CDR1 is SGHTA and CDR2 is FQGNSA. The CDR3 is made up of 12 amino acids. V lost 5 bases and J 6 bases, leaving 5 bases between the germline ends. CDR3 DNA: TGTGCCAGCAGCCGTTTTAATTCACCCCTCCACTTT. Translated, it gives CASSRFNSPLHF. Drawing the rest from reference TRBV7-2 and TRBJ1-6, the complete variable domain is GAGVSQSPSNKVTEKGKDVELRCDPISGHTALYWYRQSLGQGLEFLIYFQGNSAPDKSGLPSDRFSAERTGGSVSTLTIQRTQQEDSAVYLCASSRFNSPLHFGNGTRLTVT.

The sample holds a few counts of this clonotype. The rearrangement joins TRBV5-1 to TRBJ2-1; no definite D call. This CDR3 has 14 residues. Germline-derived CDR1 and CDR2 are SGHRS and YFSETQ. V was cut by 5 bases and J by 4 bases, with 13 bases left in between. The CDR3 DNA is TGCGCCAGCAGGCAGGTGGATTCATACAATGAGCAGTTCTTC. Translating gives CASRQVDSYNEQFF.

This clonotype was picked up a small number of times. The V and J genes are TRBV12-3 or TRBV12-4 and TRBJ2-2; 9 bases fit TRBD2. V lost 6 bases, J lost 2 bases, and 10 bases stayed unmatched. This CDR3 region has 17 residues. The CDR3 region is CASSVGSGGLNTGELFF. In DNA, the CDR3 is TGTGCCAGCAGCGTGGGTAGCGGGGGCCTAAACACCGGGGAGCTGTTTTTT.

The chain uses TRBV30 and TRBJ2-2, with 8 bases aligning to TRBD2. Germline V gene lookup returns CDR1 GTSNPN and CDR2 SVGIG (reference sequence). Unmatched junction bases numbered 6, after V lost 3 bases and J lost 6 bases. The CDR3 is made up of 14 amino acids. The chain's CDR3 is CAWRGLAGAGELFF. CDR3 coding DNA: TGTGCCTGGAGGGGGCTAGCGGGCGCCGGGGAGCTGTTTTTT. The full variable domain, with the rest looked up from reference TRBV30 and TRBJ2-2, is SQTIHQWPATLVQPVGSPLSLECTVEGTSNPNLYWYRQAAGRGLQLLFYSVGIGQISSEVPQNLSASRPQDRQFILSSKKLLLSDSGFYLCAWRGLAGAGELFFGEGSRLTVL.

In this sample, this clonotype turned up many times. The chain links TRBV6-5 to TRBJ1-6; TRBD1 matches 8 bases. Per germline, CDR1 MNHEY and CDR2 SVGAGI. The J segment lost 6 bases and the V segment lost 2 bases, leaving 15 bases of the junction unmatched. The CDR3 totals 19 residues. For the CDR3, the DNA is TGTGCCAGCAGTTACGCTATTAGGACAGGGTGGGGGGGTAATTCACCCCTCCACTTT. Translation gives CASSYAIRTGWGGNSPLHF.

This clonotype occurred a few times. This chain connects TRBV7-9 to TRBJ1-5; no clear D. This CDR3 contains 13 residues. The V and J ends lost 2 bases and 6 bases respectively, with 8 bases between them. Germline CDR1 is SEHNR and CDR2 is FQNEAQ (reference sequence). The CDR3: CASSLSFGQPQHF. The CDR3 DNA is TGTGCCAGCAGCTTATCTTTCGGTCAGCCCCAGCATTTT.

The chain has TRBV5-4 and TRBJ2-2; D might be TRBD2 (6 bases). CDR3 length equals 15 residues. Per germline, CDR1 SGHNT and CDR2 YYREEE (reference sequence). Trimming cost V 6 bases and J 1 base, with 13 bases left between them. The CDR3 here is CASTWGGGNTGELFF. As DNA, the CDR3 is TGTGCCAGCACCTGGGGAGGTGGGAACACCGGGGAGCTGTTTTTT. The full variable domain, its missing parts supplied by reference TRBV5-4 and TRBJ2-2, is ETGVTQSPTHLIKTRGQQVTLRCSSQSGHNTVSWYQQALGQGPQFIFQYYREEENGRGNFPPRFSGLQFPNYSSELNVNALELDDSALYLCASTWGGGNTGELFFGEGSRLTVL.

This clonotype was observed at least ten times. This chain joins TRBV28 and TRBJ2-7; the D gene is possibly TRBD1 (6 bases). CDR1 is MDHEN and CDR2 is SYDVKM in the germline V gene. The CDR3 contains 13 residues. Between the trimmed V and J ends, which lost 6 bases and 1 base, there was a span of 10 bases. The DNA for the CDR3 is TGTGCCAGCAGCCCCGGACAGTCCTACGAGCAGTACGTC. This sequence encodes CASSPGQSYEQYV.

The CDR3 DNA is TGCGCCAGCAGCAGGGGACAGGGGGCGCAAAGGTACGTC. Amino acids: CASSRGQGAQRYV. The rearrangement joins TRBV5-1 to TRBJ2-7; TRBD1 agrees at 12 bases. The CDR3 consists of 13 residues. Germline V CDR1 and CDR2: SGHRS, YFSETQ. V shed 4 bases, J shed 12 bases, and the junction held 8 bases outside the gene matches.

Only a few counts were recorded for this clonotype. The chain joins TRBV20-1 to TRBJ2-7; 8 bases are shared with TRBD1. J lost 5 bases, V lost 3 bases, and 3 bases had no gene match. The germline V gene has CDR1 DFQATT and CDR2 SNEGSKA (reference sequence). This CDR3 spans 12 amino acids. CDR3 in amino acids: CSARGQVDEQYF. The CDR3 region has the DNA TGCAGTGCTAGGGGACAGGTTGACGAGCAGTACTTC.

This clonotype came up a few times. CDR3 protein: CASSILLTSGGAGWTDTQYF. CDR3 bases: TGTGCCAGTAGTATCCTGCTGACTAGCGGGGGGGCCGGTTGGACAGATACGCAGTATTTT. J is TRBJ2-3 and V is TRBV19, with 14 positions matching TRBD2. The CDR3 extends over 20 amino acids. The trim removed 3 bases at V and 3 bases at J, leaving 14 bases unmatched. Per germline, CDR1 LNHDA and CDR2 SQIVND (reference sequence).

The genes are TRBV7-9 and TRBJ1-2, with a tentative D call TRBD1 (6 bases). The CDR3 has 14 residues. Germline V gene lookup returns CDR1 SEHNR and CDR2 FQNEAQ (reference sequence). V lost 1 base and J 6 bases, leaving 12 bases between the germline ends. The CDR3 DNA reads as TGTGCCAGCAGCTTAGTGGCAGGGGCTAATGGCTACACCTTC. Translating gives CASSLVAGANGYTF.

The genes are TRBV20-1 and TRBJ1-2; D possibly corresponds to TRBD1 (6 bases). The V end lost 6 bases, the J end lost 9 bases, and 20 bases lay between the germline ends. CDR3 length: 13 residues. Germline V gene lookup returns CDR1 DFQATT and CDR2 SNEGSKA (reference sequence). In DNA form, the CDR3 reads TGCAGTGCCTCATCCCCCGGGGGCGCGAGCTACACCTTC. It yields the protein CSASSPGGASYTF.

This clonotype was found a few times. V usage is TRBV4-3 and J usage is TRBJ2-2; D is perhaps TRBD1 (6 bases). Trimming removed 0 bases at V and 2 bases at J, with 13 bases between. Germline V lookup: CDR1 LGHNA, CDR2 YSLEER. The length of the CDR3 is 17 residues. The CDR3 loop is CASSQDLSGDNTGELFF. CDR3 nucleotides: TGCGCCAGCAGCCAAGATCTGTCAGGGGACAACACCGGGGAGCTGTTTTTT.

This chain connects TRBV25-1 to TRBJ1-6, with TRBD1 identical over 7 bases. The CDR3 extends over 15 amino acids. CDR1 and CDR2 (germline): MGHDK, SYGVNS. Losses at the gene ends were 2 bases for V and 7 bases for J; bases not matched to a gene: 5. The CDR3 DNA reads as TGTGCCAGCAGTGAAGGGGGACAGTGGAATTCACCCCTCCACTTT. Residues: CASSEGGQWNSPLHF.